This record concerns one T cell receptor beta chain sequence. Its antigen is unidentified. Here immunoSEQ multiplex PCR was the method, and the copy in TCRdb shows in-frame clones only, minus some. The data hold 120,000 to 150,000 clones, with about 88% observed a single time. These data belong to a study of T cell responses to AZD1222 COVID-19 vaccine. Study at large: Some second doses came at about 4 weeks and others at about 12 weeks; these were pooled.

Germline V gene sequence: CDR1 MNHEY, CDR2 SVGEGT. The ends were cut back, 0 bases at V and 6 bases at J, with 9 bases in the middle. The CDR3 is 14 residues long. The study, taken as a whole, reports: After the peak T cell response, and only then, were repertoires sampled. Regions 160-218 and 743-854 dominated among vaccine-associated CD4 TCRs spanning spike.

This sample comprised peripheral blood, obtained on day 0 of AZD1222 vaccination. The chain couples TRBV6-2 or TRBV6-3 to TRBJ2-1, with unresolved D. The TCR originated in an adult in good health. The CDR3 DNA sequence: TGTGCCAGCAGTTACTCGAACTTGGTCAATGAGCAGTTCTTC. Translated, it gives CASSYSNLVNEQFF.